Below, 22 T cell receptor beta chains from the same sample are listed, as sequenced in a study of technical replicates of blood from a handful of donors. The table came from immunoSEQ multiplex PCR; TCRdb's copy has only in-frame clones and leaves some out. The sample lists 68,000 or so clones; roughly 93% were seen once. Material: T cells isolated from PBMCs. The origin of the receptors is a human donor in good health.

The CDR3 bases are TGTGCCAGCAGCCCCCGAGGTAGCGGGGCCACAGATACGCAGTATTTT. Its translation: CASSPRGSGATDTQYF. The chain combines TRBV9 with TRBJ2-3, with 8 bases matching TRBD2. V shed 4 bases and J 2 bases; nucleotides not matched to a gene: 9. There are 16 residues in the CDR3. The germline V gene has CDR1 SGDLS and CDR2 YYNGEE.

The rearrangement uses TRBV7-9 and TRBJ2-5; 8 bases align to TRBD2. V lost 4 bases and J lost 5; bases outside the gene matches: 15. Germline V lookup: CDR1 SEHNR, CDR2 FQNEAQ (reference sequence). This CDR3 region has 17 residues. CDR3 sequence: CASSSRVAGTGGETQYF. The CDR3 nucleotides read TGTGCCAGCAGCTCCAGGGTAGCGGGGACGGGAGGGGAGACCCAGTACTTC.

The rearrangement links TRBV28 to TRBJ2-6, with D possibly being TRBD2 (5 bases). Trimming removed 7 bases from V and 2 bases from J, with 12 bases in between. Germline CDR1 is MDHEN and CDR2 is SYDVKM. This CDR3 is built from 15 residues. The CDR3 DNA reads TGTGCCAGCATGGGCGGAGCGGCTGGGGCCAACGTCCTGACTTTC. This encodes CASMGGAAGANVLTF.

The chain carries TRBV29-1 and TRBJ2-5; TRBD1 matches 7 bases. Germline-derived CDR1 and CDR2 are SQVTM and ANQGSEA. The V gene end was trimmed by 3 bases and the J gene end by 2 bases; junction bases not matched to a gene: 3. This CDR3 region has 13 residues. Here the CDR3 reads CSVDSGQQETQYF. In DNA, the CDR3 is TGCAGCGTTGATTCGGGACAGCAAGAGACCCAGTACTTC.

This rearrangement joins TRBV5-1 to TRBJ1-2, with 8 bases lining up with TRBD1. This CDR3 is 17 amino acids long. Per germline, CDR1 SGHRS and CDR2 YFSETQ. The V and J ends lost 5 bases and 8 bases, in that order; junction bases with no gene match: 20. The CDR3 here is CASSKSPGTGGAEGYTF. In nucleotides, the CDR3 is TGCGCCAGCAGTAAATCCCCCGGAACAGGGGGTGCGGAGGGCTACACCTTC.

This CDR3 is CASSLSGRTHEQFF. The CDR3 nucleotides are TGTGCCAGCAGTTTGAGCGGGAGAACCCATGAGCAGTTCTTC. The chain carries TRBV11-2 and TRBJ2-1; TRBD2 matches at 8 bases. The germline CDR1 and CDR2 sequences are SGHAT and FQNNGV. V shed 6 bases and J 8 bases; nucleotides not matched to a gene: 9. The CDR3 totals 14 residues.

The V and J genes are TRBV4-1 and TRBJ1-2; D possibly corresponds to TRBD1 (6 bases). V lost 0 bases and J lost 2, with 10 bases in between. Germline CDR1 reads MGHRA; CDR2 reads YSYEKL. The CDR3 loop spans 15 amino acids. The CDR3 DNA sequence: TGCGCCAGCAGCCAAGATTGGGGGACAAACTATGGCTACACCTTC. This encodes CASSQDWGTNYGYTF.

The gene calls are TRBV5-4 and TRBJ2-7; D unresolved. Germline V lookup: CDR1 SGHNT, CDR2 YYREEE (reference sequence). V lost 0 bases, J lost 5 bases, and 6 bases lay in between. There are 12 residues in the CDR3. CDR3 amino acids: CASSLDLNEQYF. CDR3 DNA: TGTGCCAGCAGCTTGGACTTAAACGAGCAGTACTTC.

The chain uses TRBV2 and TRBJ1-1; D may be TRBD1 (5 bases). Germline assignment: CDR1 SNHLY and CDR2 FYNNEI. The CDR3 covers 15 residues. With 4 bases removed from V and 1 base from J, the gap between germline ends came to 13 bases. CDR3 sequence reads: CASSAEQVWNTEAFF. The CDR3 nucleotides are TGTGCCAGCAGTGCAGAACAGGTATGGAACACTGAAGCTTTCTTT.

This clone has a handful of counts. The gene calls are TRBV21-1 and TRBJ2-2; the table's D call of TRBD2 was not tested on the DNA. TRBV21-1 is termed a pseudogene. The CDR3 extends over 16 amino acids. The CDR3 is CASSNRASGSTGELFF. The DNA of the CDR3 is TGTGCCAGCAGCAACAGGGCTAGCGGGAGCACCGGGGAGCTGTTTTTT.

This CDR3 is CASSLVEQLFF. CDR3 DNA sequence: TGTGCCAGCAGTTTAGTCGAGCAACTGTTTTTT. The J gene is TRBJ1-4, the V gene TRBV28, with no clear D. The CDR3 is 11 amino acids. The V gene lost 2 bases and the J gene lost 12 bases, with 7 bases spanning the gap. Germline lookup yields CDR1 MDHEN and CDR2 SYDVKM.

The chain joins TRBV5-5 to TRBJ2-7; weak D call: TRBD1 (7 bases). Trimming took off 1 base at V and 4 bases at J, with 12 bases between the two ends. This CDR3 spans 14 amino acids. CDR1 and CDR2 from the germline V gene are SGHKS and YYEKEE (reference sequence). CDR3 nucleotides: TGTGCCAGCAGCTTGTCTCAGGGGGGATACGAGCAGTACTTC. It encodes CASSLSQGGYEQYF.

The DNA for the CDR3 is TGTGCCAGCAGCTTGGCACAGGGGGAGCAGTACTTC. This gives the protein CASSLAQGEQYF. The chain couples TRBV5-5 to TRBJ2-7, with 7 bases matching TRBD1. The CDR3 runs 12 residues. Per germline, CDR1 SGHKS and CDR2 YYEKEE (reference sequence). Trimming took 0 bases from V and 7 from J; bases not matched to a gene: 1.

This chain uses TRBV7-2 with TRBJ2-7, with no clear D. Trimming took off 5 bases at V and 4 bases at J, with 12 bases between the two ends. From germline, CDR1 is SGHTA and CDR2 FQGNSA. The CDR3 length is 13 residues. The CDR3 reads CASSPSSSYEQYF. In DNA, the CDR3 is TGTGCCAGCAGCCCTTCCAGTTCTTACGAGCAGTACTTC.

CDR3 sequence: CASSLVGAQPQHF. The CDR3 nucleotides read TGTGCCAGCAGCTTAGTTGGGGCTCAGCCCCAGCATTTT. The chain links TRBV7-2 to TRBJ1-5, with a weak D call TRBD1 (5 bases). V lost 1 base and J lost 6, with 7 bases in between. Germline CDR1 is SGHTA and CDR2 is FQGNSA. The CDR3 covers 13 residues. Supplemented by reference TRBV7-2 and TRBJ1-5, the full variable domain reads GAGVSQSPSNKVTEKGKDVELRCDPISGHTALYWYRQSLGQGLEFLIYFQGNSAPDKSGLPSDRFSAERTGGSVSTLTIQRTQQEDSAVYLCASSLVGAQPQHFGDGTRLSIL.

The chain has TRBV5-4 and TRBJ2-7; TRBD2 is a possible D gene (5 bases). The CDR3 runs 15 residues. Germline lookup yields CDR1 SGHNT and CDR2 YYREEE (reference sequence). The V gene lost 2 bases and the J gene lost 3 bases, with 15 bases spanning the gap. This chain's CDR3 is CASSLSSAADYEQYF. The DNA of the CDR3 is TGTGCCAGCAGCTTATCTTCAGCGGCCGACTACGAGCAGTACTTC.

The rearrangement uses TRBV29-1 and TRBJ1-1; TRBD1 matches 10 bases. The CDR3 loop spans 12 amino acids. V was clipped by 7 bases and J by 5 bases; unmatched bases: 4. CDR1 SQVTM and CDR2 ANQGSEA come from the germline V gene. The CDR3 here is CSGTDRGTEAFF. DNA for the CDR3: TGCAGCGGGACGGACAGGGGGACTGAAGCTTTCTTT.

The chain employs TRBV14 and TRBJ1-1, with 7 positions matching TRBD1. With 4 bases clipped from V and 7 bases from J, the junction kept 9 bases outside the gene matches. This CDR3 has 14 residues. From germline, CDR1 is SGHDN and CDR2 FVKESK. The CDR3 reads CASSRDSGWIEAFF. In DNA form, the CDR3 reads TGTGCCAGCAGCCGGGACAGTGGATGGATTGAAGCTTTCTTT.

The gene calls are TRBV10-1 and TRBJ1-1, with a tentative D call TRBD1 (6 bases). Germline assignment: CDR1 WNHNN and CDR2 SYGVQD (reference sequence). Between the trimmed V and J ends, which lost 6 bases and 2 bases, there was a span of 16 bases. The CDR3 is made up of 15 amino acids. The CDR3 loop is CASSFSRGGNTEAFF. The CDR3 coding sequence is TGCGCCAGCAGCTTTTCCCGAGGGGGAAACACTGAAGCTTTCTTT.

The sample holds one count of this clone. The chain carries TRBV28 and TRBJ2-7; the D is unclear. From germline, CDR1 is MDHEN and CDR2 SYDVKM. V dropped 5 bases and J dropped 4 bases, with 15 bases sitting between them. This CDR3 is built from 14 residues. The CDR3 DNA follows: TGTGCCAGCAGTCCGTTGGCGGAAGCGTACGAGCAGTACTTC. Translation gives CASSPLAEAYEQYF.

The chain is built from TRBV6-6 and TRBJ1-5, with 7 bases lining up with TRBD1. CDR1 MNHNY and CDR2 SVGAGI come from the germline V gene (reference sequence). V was clipped by 6 bases and J by 5 bases; unmatched bases: 7. This CDR3 has 14 amino acids. For the CDR3, the DNA is TGTGCCAGCAGCTCATCCGGGACAGATCAGCCCCAGCATTTT. Translated: CASSSSGTDQPQHF.

V and J are TRBV30 and TRBJ2-4; tentatively, D is TRBD1 (5 bases). Between the trimmed V and J ends, which lost 3 bases and 6 bases, there was a span of 12 bases. This CDR3 contains 13 residues. Germline V gives CDR1 GTSNPN, CDR2 SVGIG (reference sequence). The CDR3 loop reads CAWRAQDVNIQYF. CDR3 DNA: TGTGCCTGGAGGGCACAGGATGTAAACATTCAGTACTTC.